These 23 T cell receptor beta chains share one sample of origin, sequenced in a study of T cell repertoires in cytomegalovirus infection. TCRdb independently ran MiXCR on the reads; one entry per CDR3 protein. The table lists approximately 150,000 distinct CDR3 sequences, under 20% of them singletons. The specimen sequenced was CD8+ T cells from PBMCs. These receptors were obtained from a human donor in good health (CMV status not recorded). Some clones in this sample may be carry-over from other donors' samples.

This sequence joins TRBV7-9 and TRBJ1-1; 7 bases agree with TRBD1. CDR1 and CDR2 from the germline V gene are SEHNR and FQNEAQ (reference sequence). With 5 bases clipped from V and 6 bases from J, the junction kept 6 bases outside the gene matches. CDR3 length: 13 amino acids. Here the CDR3 DNA reads TGTGCCAGCAGCCTGACAGGGACCGCTGAAGCTTTCTTT. Translating it yields CASSLTGTAEAFF.

This clonotype was seen only a few times. J is TRBJ2-7 and V is TRBV27, with TRBD2 identical over 8 bases. J was trimmed by 3 bases and V by 8 bases; bases with no gene match: 3. The V gene's germline CDR1 is MNHEY and CDR2 SMNVEV (reference sequence). The CDR3 runs to 12 residues. CDR3 protein: CASWAGGYEQYF. The CDR3 coding sequence is TGTGCCAGCTGGGCGGGAGGCTACGAGCAGTACTTC.

This chain uses TRBV6-5 with TRBJ2-1, with 15 nucleotides matching TRBD2. The ends lost 3 bases at V and 10 bases at J; junction bases unmatched: 7. This CDR3 comprises 16 residues. Per the germline V gene, CDR1 is MNHEY and CDR2 is SVGAGI. Here the CDR3 DNA reads TGTGCCAGCAGTTATACGGGACTAGCGGGGGGAGGAGAGCAGTTCTTC. This codes for CASSYTGLAGGGEQFF.

This clonotype was observed many times. V and J are TRBV7-8 and TRBJ1-2; 8 bases match TRBD1. The trim removed 5 bases at V and 6 bases at J, leaving 5 bases unmatched. Germline CDR1 SGHVS, CDR2 FQNEAQ. The CDR3 is made up of 13 amino acids. DNA of the CDR3: TGTGCCAGCAGCCCGACAGGGGCACATGGCTACACCTTC. Amino acids: CASSPTGAHGYTF.

In its sample, this clonotype was seen a few times. The chain is built from TRBV12-3 or TRBV12-4 and TRBJ1-2; possible D gene TRBD1, 5 bases. The CDR3 covers 14 residues. Trimming removed 1 base at V and 4 bases at J, with 10 bases between. The CDR3 DNA reads TGTGCCAGCAGTTTAGGGGGCCCCGCCTATGGCTACACCTTC. Its translation: CASSLGGPAYGYTF.

There are a few counts of this clonotype. The rearrangement uses TRBV27 and TRBJ1-5; TRBD1 matches 8 bases. Germline values: CDR1 MNHEY, CDR2 SMNVEV (reference sequence). The CDR3 has 14 amino acids. V dropped 4 bases and J dropped 6; count of bases not matched to a gene: 5. CDR3 amino acids: CASSWTGLSQPQHF. The CDR3 region has the DNA TGTGCCAGCAGTTGGACAGGGCTGAGTCAGCCCCAGCATTTT.

This clonotype was found a few times. The chain recombines TRBV27 with TRBJ1-5; a possible D gene is TRBD1 (6 bases). CDR3 size: 14 residues. V gave up 4 bases and J gave up 7 bases, with 14 bases separating them. The germline V gene encodes CDR1 MNHEY and CDR2 SMNVEV (reference sequence). In nucleotides, the CDR3 is TGTGCCAGCAGTTATTCAGGGGAGGGGCAGCCCCAGCATTTT. This encodes CASSYSGEGQPQHF.

The rearrangement uses TRBV27 and TRBJ2-7, with 8 nucleotides matching TRBD1. The germline CDR1 and CDR2 sequences are MNHEY and SMNVEV (reference sequence). The V and J ends lost 2 bases and 4 bases, in that order; junction bases with no gene match: 7. This CDR3 region has 15 residues. The CDR3 DNA is TGTGCCAGCAGTTTACACCAGGGGGCTCTATACGAGCAGTACTTC. It is translated as CASSLHQGALYEQYF.

This clonotype was counted a few times. The rearrangement joins TRBV7-9 to TRBJ1-1; no clear D gene. This CDR3 contains 15 residues. Trimming cost V 3 bases and J 4 bases, with 15 bases left between them. The germline V gene encodes CDR1 SEHNR and CDR2 FQNEAQ (reference sequence). The CDR3 nucleotides read TGTGCCAGCAGCTTCATTGAGGGTCTTGTCACTGAAGCTTTCTTT. Its protein is CASSFIEGLVTEAFF.

In its sample, this clonotype was seen a few times. The chain couples TRBV29-1 to TRBJ2-1, with D maybe TRBD2 (5 bases). Trimming pared 0 bases from V and 6 bases from J, leaving 15 bases between. This CDR3 is 15 amino acids long. Germline CDR1 SQVTM, CDR2 ANQGSEA. This chain's CDR3 is CSVEDPETDSNEQFF. The CDR3 coding sequence is TGCAGCGTTGAAGACCCAGAAACGGACTCCAATGAGCAGTTCTTC.

There are a few counts of this clonotype. The chain links TRBV11-3 to TRBJ2-7; D gene unclear. The germline V and J ends were trimmed by 5 bases and 2 bases, with 10 bases remaining between them. The CDR3 has 13 amino acids. CDR1 and CDR2 from the germline V gene are SGHNT and YENEEA. The CDR3 region has the DNA TGTGCCAGCAGCCCGAGAGACACCTACGAGCAGTACTTC. Its protein is CASSPRDTYEQYF. The full variable domain, in which reference TRBV11-3 and TRBJ2-7 provide the parts outside the CDR3, is EAGVVQSPRYKIIEKKQPVAFWCNPISGHNTLYWYLQNLGQGPELLIRYENEEAVDDSQLPKDRFSAERLKGVDSTLKIQPAELGDSAVYLCASSPRDTYEQYFGPGTRLTVT.

This clonotype has only a few counts. The CDR3 loop is CASSLGVGAGELFF. CDR3 DNA: TGTGCCAGCAGCTTAGGGGTCGGGGCCGGGGAGCTGTTTTTT. The gene calls are TRBV7-2 and TRBJ2-2, with D perhaps TRBD2 (5 bases). The CDR3 has 14 residues. The germline V gene has CDR1 SGHTA and CDR2 FQGNSA. Trimming cost V 1 base and J 6 bases, with 9 bases left between them.

This clonotype came up many times. The rearrangement joins TRBV7-9 to TRBJ1-4, with 10 bases aligning to TRBD1. Germline CDR1 SEHNR, CDR2 FQNEAQ (reference sequence). The CDR3 runs to 15 residues. Trimming removed 5 bases from V and 8 bases from J; junction bases left unmatched: 8. The CDR3 reads CASSRSRTGGEKLFF. CDR3 nucleotide sequence: TGTGCCAGCAGCCGCAGCAGGACAGGGGGGGAAAAACTGTTTTTT.

The chain is built from TRBV12-3 or TRBV12-4 and TRBJ2-1; TRBD2 matches at 11 bases. The CDR3 spans 15 residues. V lost 6 bases to trimming and J lost 5 bases; unmatched junction nucleotides: 6. CDR3 in amino acids: CASRAGTSGHNEQFF. The CDR3, as DNA: TGTGCCAGCAGAGCCGGGACTAGCGGACACAATGAGCAGTTCTTC.

In its sample, this clonotype was seen many times. CDR3 residues: CSVQYQYGYTF. DNA of the CDR3: TGCAGCGTACAGTACCAATATGGCTACACCTTC. The V and J genes are TRBV29-1 and TRBJ1-2, with D unclear. Germline V CDR1 and CDR2: SQVTM, ANQGSEA. Trimming removed 6 bases at V and 5 bases at J, with 10 bases between. This CDR3 spans 11 amino acids.

This clonotype was counted a few times. This chain connects TRBV7-2 to TRBJ1-5, with a weak D call TRBD1 (5 bases). In germline, CDR1 is SGHTA, CDR2 FQGNSA. This CDR3 is 14 amino acids long. Trimming removed 1 base from V and 6 bases from J, with 10 bases in between. CDR3 loop: CASSLGAGSQPQHF. The CDR3 DNA follows: TGTGCCAGCAGCTTAGGCGCAGGGTCTCAGCCCCAGCATTTT.

The chain combines TRBV6-2 or TRBV6-3 with TRBJ2-1, with D possibly being TRBD1 or TRBD2 (5 bases each). Looked up from germline, CDR1 is MNHEY and CDR2 is SVGEGT. Between the trimmed V and J ends, which lost 5 bases and 9 bases, there was a span of 11 bases. The CDR3 sequence is 12 residues long. The CDR3 bases are TGTGCCAGCAGTCCCTTTGGGGGTGAGCAGTTCTTC. It codes for CASSPFGGEQFF.

This chain connects TRBV6-2 or TRBV6-3 to TRBJ1-2; the D gene is possibly TRBD1 (6 bases). Germline assignment: CDR1 MNHEY and CDR2 SVGEGT. Trimming removed 4 bases at V and 4 bases at J, with 16 bases between. The CDR3 runs 15 residues. The CDR3 DNA is TGTGCCAGCAGTTCGGGTACATGGACAGCCTATGGCTACACCTTC. Its translation is CASSSGTWTAYGYTF.

The chain links TRBV4-1 to TRBJ1-1; 9 positions match TRBD1. CDR3 length: 14 residues. V gave up 0 bases and J gave up 6 bases; unmatched junction bases: 2. Looked up from germline, CDR1 is MGHRA and CDR2 is YSYEKL. The CDR3 DNA sequence: TGCGCCAGCAGCCAAGAAAGGACAGGGGCTGAAGCTTTCTTT. This gives the protein CASSQERTGAEAFF.

The chain's CDR3 is CASSMAGAYEQYF. Written as DNA, the CDR3 is TGTGCCAGTAGTATGGCGGGGGCCTACGAGCAGTACTTC. The genes are TRBV19 and TRBJ2-7; 7 bases agree with TRBD2. Germline V gene data show CDR1 as LNHDA and CDR2 as SQIVND (reference sequence). The junction had 1 base not matched to a gene; V was cut back by 3 bases and J by 2 bases. This CDR3 comprises 13 residues.

The chain joins TRBV7-6 to TRBJ2-7; D is uncertain. This CDR3 is built from 11 residues. V was trimmed by 4 bases and J by 5 bases, leaving 6 bases between them. In germline, CDR1 is SGHVS, CDR2 FNYEAQ. The CDR3 DNA is TGTGCCAGCAGCTATACACACGAGCAGTACTTC. It yields the protein CASSYTHEQYF. The whole variable domain, remainder taken from reference TRBV7-6 and TRBJ2-7, is GAGVSQSPRYKVTKRGQDVALRCDPISGHVSLYWYRQALGQGPEFLTYFNYEAQQDKSGLPNDRFSAERPEGSISTLTIQRTEQRDSAMYRCASSYTHEQYFGPGTRLTVT.

This clonotype has just a few counts. The chain joins TRBV6-2 or TRBV6-3 to TRBJ2-1, with 10 bases identical to TRBD2. CDR3 length: 14 residues. Germline V gives CDR1 MNHEY, CDR2 SVGEGT. V gave up 4 bases and J gave up 10 bases; unmatched junction bases: 7. The chain's CDR3 is CASSFSGGAKEQFF. The CDR3 DNA sequence: TGTGCCAGCAGTTTCAGCGGGGGGGCCAAAGAGCAGTTCTTC.

This rearrangement joins TRBV9 to TRBJ2-1; D is perhaps TRBD1 (6 bases). Looked up from germline, CDR1 is SGDLS and CDR2 is YYNGEE. The CDR3 length is 16 residues. Deletions cut 4 bases from V and 5 bases from J, with 19 bases between. The CDR3 loop reads CASSKGDRPRDNEQFF. CDR3 in DNA: TGTGCCAGCAGCAAGGGAGACAGGCCGCGAGACAATGAGCAGTTCTTC.